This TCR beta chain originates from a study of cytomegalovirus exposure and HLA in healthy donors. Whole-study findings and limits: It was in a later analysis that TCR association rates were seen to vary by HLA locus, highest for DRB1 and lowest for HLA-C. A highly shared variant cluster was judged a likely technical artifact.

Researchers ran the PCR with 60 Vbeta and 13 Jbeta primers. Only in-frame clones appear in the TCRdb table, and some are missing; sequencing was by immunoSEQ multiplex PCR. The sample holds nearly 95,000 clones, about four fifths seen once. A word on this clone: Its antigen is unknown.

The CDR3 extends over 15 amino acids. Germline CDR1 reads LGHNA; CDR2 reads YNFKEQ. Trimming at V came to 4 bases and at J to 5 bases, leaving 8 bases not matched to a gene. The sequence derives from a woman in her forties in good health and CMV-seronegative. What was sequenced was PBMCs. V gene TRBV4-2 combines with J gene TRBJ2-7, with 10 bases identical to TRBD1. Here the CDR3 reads CASSLEGQGPNEQYF. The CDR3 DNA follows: TGTGCCAGCAGCCTAGAGGGACAGGGGCCCAACGAGCAGTACTTC.